Shown below are 23 T cell receptor beta chains from a single sample sequenced in a study of blood T cells in healthy people across ages. A second roughly 6 to 11 cycle PCR used barcoded and J-beta primers. MiXCR was run by TCRdb on the 5' RACE reads, yielding one entry per CDR3 protein. The top ten hold 7.9% of the sample, which has fewer than 1.5 million distinct CDR3 sequences, about 40% seen once. The sample comprised blood. The source of these receptors is a woman aged 18-30 years in good health.

This chain uses TRBV20-1 with TRBJ2-3, with D perhaps matching TRBD1 (6 bases). The CDR3 runs 14 residues. Germline-derived CDR1 and CDR2 are DFQATT and SNEGSKA (reference sequence). With 5 bases removed from V and 8 bases from J, the gap between germline ends came to 20 bases. CDR3 loop: CSADTTGTWGTQYF. The CDR3 nucleotides read TGCAGTGCTGATACCACCGGGACATGGGGTACGCAGTATTTT.

V usage is TRBV11-2 and J usage is TRBJ2-1, with 9 positions matching TRBD2. TRBJ2-7 matches the DNA end more closely, so the J call is doubtful. Per the germline V gene, CDR1 is SGHAT and CDR2 is FQNNGV. The CDR3 contains 15 residues. DNA of the CDR3: TGTGCCAGCAGCCCGGCGGGAGGGGGGTACAATGAGCAGTACTTC. This gives the protein CASSPAGGGYNEQYF.

This chain links TRBV6-1 with TRBJ1-4; D is uncertain. Germline-derived CDR1 and CDR2 are MNHNS and SASEGT. This CDR3 spans 14 amino acids. V was shortened by 4 bases and J by 0 bases, with 6 bases between the two germline ends. CDR3 DNA: TGTGCCAGCAGTGGGGATGCAACTAATGAAAAACTGTTTTTT. It encodes CASSGDATNEKLFF.

This clonotype was found a few times. The J gene is TRBJ2-2, the V gene TRBV4-1; D unclear. The V gene's germline CDR1 is MGHRA and CDR2 YSYEKL. V was shortened by 2 bases and J by 6 bases, with 4 bases between the two germline ends. This CDR3 has 12 amino acids. CDR3: CASSQNPGELFF. As DNA, the CDR3 is TGCGCCAGCAGCCAAAACCCCGGGGAGCTGTTTTTT.

This clonotype has a handful of counts. Here the CDR3 reads CASRPGQGALNEQFF. DNA of the CDR3: TGTGCCAGCAGACCAGGACAGGGGGCGCTTAATGAGCAGTTCTTC. V is TRBV6-5 and J is TRBJ2-1; 11 positions agree with TRBD1. J gave up 7 bases and V 6 bases, and 8 bases lay outside the gene matches. This CDR3 is built from 15 residues. CDR1 is MNHEY, CDR2 SVGAGI, per germline.

Points on this clonotype: A much larger clone lies a single base off, so this may be a read error. This chain links TRBV2 with TRBJ1-5; no firm D call. The CDR3 is 15 amino acids. V was trimmed by 6 bases and J by 7 bases, leaving 19 bases between them. Germline V CDR1 and CDR2: SNHLY, FYNNEI. The CDR3 protein is CASRNPTGGIQPQHF. The CDR3 coding sequence is TGTGCCAGCAGGAACCCCACGGGCGGGATACAGCCCCAGCATTTT.

This clonotype was found a few times. The CDR3: CASRKKEEQFF. The CDR3 DNA sequence: TGTGCCAGCAGGAAAAAAGAGGAGCAGTTCTTC. The rearrangement joins TRBV12-3 or TRBV12-4 to TRBJ2-1; D not certain. This CDR3 has 11 amino acids. The V gene lost 6 bases and the J gene lost 10 bases, with 10 bases spanning the gap.

The CDR3 nucleotides read TGTGCCAGCAGTTCGGGACAGCTTGAAGCTTTCTTT. Protein: CASSSGQLEAFF. This chain uses TRBV12-3 or TRBV12-4 with TRBJ1-1, with 7 bases matching TRBD1. V lost 4 bases to trimming and J lost 7 bases; unmatched junction nucleotides: 3. The CDR3 length is 12 residues.

The chain uses TRBV13 and TRBJ2-1; D unclear. Germline V CDR1 and CDR2: PRHDT, FYEKMQ (reference sequence). V was pared by 1 base and J by 8 bases, with 9 bases between. This CDR3 spans 13 amino acids. The DNA for the CDR3 is TGTGCCAGCAGCTTAGCTAGAATTGATGAGCAGTTCTTC. Residues: CASSLARIDEQFF.

This clonotype showed up just a few times. The rearrangement joins TRBV10-3 to TRBJ2-7, with 13 bases that match TRBD2. CDR1 is ENHRY, CDR2 SYGVKD, per germline. The trim removed 6 bases at V and 3 bases at J, leaving 11 bases unmatched. The CDR3 length is 17 residues. CDR3 region: CAIRASGTSGESYEQYF. The CDR3, as DNA: TGTGCCATCAGAGCCTCCGGGACTAGCGGGGAGAGCTACGAGCAGTACTTC.

The chain combines TRBV6-1 with TRBJ2-5; 11 nucleotides line up with TRBD2. The CDR3 consists of 16 residues. Per germline, CDR1 MNHNS and CDR2 SASEGT. V dropped 6 bases and J dropped 7; count of bases not matched to a gene: 13. CDR3 DNA: TGTGCCAGCAGGTTGGGGACTAGCGGAGCTGCAGGGACCCAGTACTTC. Its protein product is CASRLGTSGAAGTQYF.

This clonotype was seen more than once but under ten times. The chain couples TRBV12-3 or TRBV12-4 to TRBJ2-5, with D unresolved. The ends were cut back, 6 bases at V and 2 bases at J, with 13 bases in the middle. CDR3 length: 14 residues. CDR3 in DNA: TGTGCCAGCAGGGCGACACGTTCACAAGAGACCCAGTACTTC. Amino acids: CASRATRSQETQYF.

The chain links TRBV5-1 to TRBJ2-3; D possibly corresponds to TRBD2 (6 bases). The germline CDR1 and CDR2 sequences are SGHRS and YFSETQ. This CDR3 is built from 16 residues. V shed 4 bases and J shed 4 bases, with 19 bases lying between them. In nucleotides, the CDR3 is TGCGCCAGCAGCCCGGGACTCTCTCTCAATTCAGATACGCAGTATTTT. Translation gives CASSPGLSLNSDTQYF.

A few counts support this clonotype. This chain links TRBV6-2 or TRBV6-3 with TRBJ1-2; D remains ambiguous. The length of the CDR3 is 13 residues. Trimming took 5 bases from V and 0 from J, leaving 7 bases between them. Germline V gene sequence: CDR1 MNHEY, CDR2 SVGEGT. CDR3 sequence (DNA): TGTGCCAGCAGTGACGGGACTAACTATGGCTACACCTTC. It specifies CASSDGTNYGYTF.

The DNA for the CDR3 is TGTGCCACTATGGCAAGGTTCGACAATGAGCAGTACTTC. Its protein product is CATMARFDNEQYF. The V call is TRBV24-1, the J call TRBJ2-1, with no clear D. The J call may be in error: the DNA end matches TRBJ2-7 better. The germline CDR1 and CDR2 sequences are KGHDR and SFDVKD. This CDR3 comprises 13 residues.

The chain couples TRBV7-6 to TRBJ1-2, with D possibly TRBD1 on 5 matching bases. The CDR3 loop spans 13 amino acids. Germline V gives CDR1 SGHVS, CDR2 FNYEAQ. The V end lost 2 bases, the J end lost 8 bases, and 12 bases lay between the germline ends. The CDR3, as DNA: TGTGCCAGCAGCTTACAGGGTTATGGGGGCTACACCTTC. It yields the protein CASSLQGYGGYTF.

The V call is TRBV7-9, the J call TRBJ2-3; 12 bases are shared with TRBD2. Germline V gene data show CDR1 as SEHNR and CDR2 as FQNEAQ (reference sequence). The CDR3 spans 19 residues. With 0 bases clipped from V and 5 bases from J, the junction kept 12 bases outside the gene matches. This chain's CDR3 is CASSLAVLAGGNRVDTQYF. The DNA of the CDR3 is TGTGCCAGCAGCTTAGCGGTACTAGCGGGGGGCAACCGGGTAGATACGCAGTATTTT.

Only one count was recorded for this clonotype. The chain is built from TRBV25-1 and TRBJ2-3; D ambiguous. Trimming removed 4 bases at V and 4 bases at J, with 9 bases between. This CDR3 region has 13 residues. Germline lookup yields CDR1 MGHDK and CDR2 SYGVNS. The CDR3: CASSAPMADTQYF. CDR3 DNA: TGTGCCAGCAGTGCGCCCATGGCAGATACGCAGTATTTT.

The V call is TRBV27, the J call TRBJ2-1; D may be TRBD1 or TRBD2 (7 bases each). The CDR3 is 15 amino acids. V lost 3 bases to trimming and J lost 8 bases, with 17 bases between them. CDR1 and CDR2 (germline): MNHEY, SMNVEV (reference sequence). This chain's CDR3 is CASSFRSGGGDEQFF. The CDR3 DNA sequence: TGTGCCAGCAGTTTTCGGTCAGGGGGGGGCGATGAGCAGTTCTTC.

This sequence joins TRBV4-1 and TRBJ2-7, with 7 bases identical to TRBD2. The V segment lost 0 bases and the J segment 4 bases; nucleotides outside the gene matches: 9. The CDR3 is made up of 16 amino acids. The V gene's germline CDR1 is MGHRA and CDR2 YSYEKL. CDR3 loop: CASSQDPASGRYEQYF. CDR3 DNA sequence: TGCGCCAGCAGCCAAGATCCGGCTAGCGGTCGGTACGAGCAGTACTTC.

This clonotype has just a few counts. The V gene is TRBV4-2, the J gene TRBJ2-3, with D perhaps matching TRBD1 or TRBD2 (5 bases each). V gave up 0 bases and J gave up 2 bases, with 12 bases separating them. The CDR3 loop spans 16 amino acids. The germline gives CDR1 LGHNA, CDR2 YNFKEQ. The CDR3 DNA is TGTGCCAGCAGCCAAGAGGGACCCCCTATCACAGATACGCAGTATTTT. Residues: CASSQEGPPITDTQYF.

In its sample, this clonotype was seen once. Mismatch with germline at one junction end may stem from a read error. The chain links TRBV7-9 to TRBJ2-3, with 7 bases lining up with TRBD2. There are 17 residues in the CDR3. Germline V gene lookup returns CDR1 SEHNR and CDR2 FQNEAQ (reference sequence). Here the CDR3 reads CACSLGRDALSTDTQYF. In nucleotides, the CDR3 is TGTGCCTGCAGCTTAGGGAGGGACGCGTTGAGCACTGATACGCAGTATTTT. Drawing the rest from reference TRBV7-9 and TRBJ2-3, the complete variable domain is DTGVSQNPRHKITKRGQNVTFRCDPISEHNRLYWYRQTLGQGPEFLTYFQNEAQLEKSRLLSDRFSAERPKGSFSTLEIQRTEQGDSAMYLCACSLGRDALSTDTQYFGPGTRLTVL.

The V call is TRBV20-1, the J call TRBJ2-1; 7 bases match TRBD2. This CDR3 region has 17 residues. Germline-derived CDR1 and CDR2 are DFQATT and SNEGSKA (reference sequence). J lost 8 bases, V lost 1 base, and 17 bases had no gene match. CDR3 nucleotides: TGCAGTGCTAGAGCCCGCCAAAGGTCTAGCGGAGCCGATGAGCAGTTCTTC. Amino acid sequence: CSARARQRSSGADEQFF.